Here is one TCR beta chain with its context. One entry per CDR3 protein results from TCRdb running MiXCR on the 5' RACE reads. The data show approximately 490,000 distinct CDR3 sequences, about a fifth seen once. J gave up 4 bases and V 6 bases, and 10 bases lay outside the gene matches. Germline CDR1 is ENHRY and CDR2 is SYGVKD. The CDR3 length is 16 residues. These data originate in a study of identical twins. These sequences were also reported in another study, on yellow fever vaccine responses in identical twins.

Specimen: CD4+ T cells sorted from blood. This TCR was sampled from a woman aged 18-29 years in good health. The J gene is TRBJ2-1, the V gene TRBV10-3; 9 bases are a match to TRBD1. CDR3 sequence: CAISAPTGGTYNEQFF. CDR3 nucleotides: TGTGCCATCAGCGCTCCCACAGGGGGCACATACAATGAGCAGTTCTTC.